This record concerns one T cell receptor beta chain sequence. The antigen is not known. The junction departs from the called germline gene at one end, perhaps through a read error. These data are taken from a study of molecular identifiers for immune sequencing clone quantification. Methods described previously, with TCR primers listed, were used for bulk TCR libraries. TCRdb passed the PCR reads through MiXCR, listing each CDR3 protein once. Of about 630,000 distinct CDR3 sequences in the sample, roughly 25% were seen once. The CDR3 extends over 18 amino acids. Study-level results: Spiked-in Jurkat TCR RNA corresponding to one cell was reported as detectable against 1 million or so naive cells. Over 98% of effector molecules, but under 1% in naive cells, were held by clones with more than 20 RNA copies.

Input for naive CD8 libraries was 20,000 to 1,000,000 sorted cells; the RNA fraction used was 10%, 30% or 50%. V and J are TRBV5-3 and TRBJ2-7; 9 bases are a match to TRBD1. TRBV5-3 is annotated as an ORF whose role is uncertain. Sequencing input: naive CD8+ T cells from blood, with Jurkat cell RNA spiked in. Documented subset: FACS-sorted CD8+CD4-CCR7+CD45RA+ naive T cells. The receptor comes from a human donor in good health. Some libraries in this study had Jurkat cell RNA spiked in. CDR3 nucleotide sequence: TGTGCCAGCAGCTTTCCCGGGACGGGACAGGGCGTGATACGTGAGCAGTACTTC. This encodes CASSFPGTGQGVIREQYF.